The clone carrying this T cell receptor (beta chain) was seen just once. Its antigen is currently unknown. Corrective heart surgery yielded resections, and these provided the thymus tissue. These data are taken from a study of human thymus T cells. Measured with immunoSEQ multiplex PCR; TCRdb has only the in-frame clones, and not every one. The sample includes tens of thousands of clones, around 95% of them seen just once. Overall study findings and caveats: Thymic and blood repertoires appeared to display a bias in their usage of V and J genes.

The CDR3 has 17 amino acids. V gave up 1 base and J gave up 2 bases; unmatched junction bases: 6. CDR1 SGHTA and CDR2 FQGNSA come from the germline V gene. This rearrangement joins TRBV7-2 to TRBJ2-1, with TRBD2 matching 9 bases. Sequenced material: thymus tissue. The source of this sequence is a girl less than two years old with a congenital heart defect but otherwise immunologically healthy. The CDR3 sequence is CASSLVPSGMAYNEQFF. The CDR3 coding sequence is TGTGCCAGCAGCTTAGTCCCTAGCGGGATGGCCTACAATGAGCAGTTCTTC.